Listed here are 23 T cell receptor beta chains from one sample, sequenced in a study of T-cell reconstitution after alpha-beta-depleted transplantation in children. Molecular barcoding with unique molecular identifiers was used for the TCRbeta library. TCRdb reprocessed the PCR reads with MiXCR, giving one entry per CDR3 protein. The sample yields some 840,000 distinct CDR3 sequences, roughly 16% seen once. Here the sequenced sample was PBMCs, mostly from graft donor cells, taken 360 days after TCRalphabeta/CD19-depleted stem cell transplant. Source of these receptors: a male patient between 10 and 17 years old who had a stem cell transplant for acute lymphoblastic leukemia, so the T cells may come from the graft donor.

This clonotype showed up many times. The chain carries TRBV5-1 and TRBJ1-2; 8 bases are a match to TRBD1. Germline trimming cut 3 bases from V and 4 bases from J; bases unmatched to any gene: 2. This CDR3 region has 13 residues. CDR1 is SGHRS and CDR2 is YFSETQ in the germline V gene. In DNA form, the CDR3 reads TGCGCCAGCAGCTACGACAGGGGCTATGGCTACACCTTC. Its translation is CASSYDRGYGYTF.

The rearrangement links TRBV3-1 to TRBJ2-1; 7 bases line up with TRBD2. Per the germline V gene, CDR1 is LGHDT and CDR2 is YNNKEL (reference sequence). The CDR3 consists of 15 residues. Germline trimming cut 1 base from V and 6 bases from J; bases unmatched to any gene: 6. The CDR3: CASSQVAGLLNEQFF. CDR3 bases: TGTGCCAGCAGCCAAGTAGCGGGCCTACTCAATGAGCAGTTCTTC.

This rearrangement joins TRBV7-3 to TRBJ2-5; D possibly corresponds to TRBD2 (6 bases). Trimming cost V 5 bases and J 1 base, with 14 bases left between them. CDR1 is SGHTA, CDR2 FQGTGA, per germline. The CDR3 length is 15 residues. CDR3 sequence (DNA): TGTGCCAGCAGCCCCGGGGGTCGGAGCCAAGAGACCCAGTACTTC. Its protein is CASSPGGRSQETQYF.

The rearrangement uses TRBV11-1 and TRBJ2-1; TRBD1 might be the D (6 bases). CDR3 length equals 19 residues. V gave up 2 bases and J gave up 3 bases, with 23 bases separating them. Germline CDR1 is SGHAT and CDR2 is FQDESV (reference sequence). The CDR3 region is CASSLRVGAGRYYYNEQFF. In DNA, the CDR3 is TGTGCCAGCAGCTTACGCGTGGGGGCAGGGCGCTACTACTACAATGAGCAGTTCTTC.

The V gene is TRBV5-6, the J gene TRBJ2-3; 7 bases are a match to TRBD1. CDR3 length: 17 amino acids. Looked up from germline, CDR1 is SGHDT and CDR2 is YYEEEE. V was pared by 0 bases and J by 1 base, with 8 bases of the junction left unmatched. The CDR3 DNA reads TGTGCCAGCAGCTTGGAACACAGGGGATGGGGCACAGATACGCAGTATTTT. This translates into CASSLEHRGWGTDTQYF.

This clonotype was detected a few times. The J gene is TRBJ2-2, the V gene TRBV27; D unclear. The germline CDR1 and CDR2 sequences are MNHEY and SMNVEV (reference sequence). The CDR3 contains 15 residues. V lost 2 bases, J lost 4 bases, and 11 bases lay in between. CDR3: CASSLKAAFTGELFF. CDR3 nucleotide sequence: TGTGCCAGCAGTTTAAAGGCCGCTTTCACCGGGGAGCTGTTTTTT.

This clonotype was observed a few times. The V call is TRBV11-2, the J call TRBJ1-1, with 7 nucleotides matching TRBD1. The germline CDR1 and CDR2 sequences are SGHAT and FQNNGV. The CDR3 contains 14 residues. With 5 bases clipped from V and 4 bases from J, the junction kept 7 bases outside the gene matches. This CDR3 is CASSQQGLITEAFF. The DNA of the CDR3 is TGTGCCAGCAGCCAACAGGGGTTAATCACTGAAGCTTTCTTT.

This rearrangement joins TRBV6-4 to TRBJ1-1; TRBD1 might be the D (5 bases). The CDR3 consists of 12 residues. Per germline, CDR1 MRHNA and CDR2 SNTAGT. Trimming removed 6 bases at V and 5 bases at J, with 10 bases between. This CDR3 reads CASSDGQTEAFF. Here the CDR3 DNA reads TGTGCCAGCAGCGATGGACAAACTGAAGCTTTCTTT.

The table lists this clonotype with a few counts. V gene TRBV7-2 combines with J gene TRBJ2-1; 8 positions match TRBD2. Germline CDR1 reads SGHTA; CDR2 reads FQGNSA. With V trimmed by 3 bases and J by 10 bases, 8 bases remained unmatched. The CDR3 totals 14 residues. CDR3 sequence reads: CASSLRLAGREQFF. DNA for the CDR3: TGTGCCAGCAGCTTGAGGCTAGCGGGCCGGGAGCAGTTCTTC. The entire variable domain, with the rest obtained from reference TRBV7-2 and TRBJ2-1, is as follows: GAGVSQSPSNKVTEKGKDVELRCDPISGHTALYWYRQSLGQGLEFLIYFQGNSAPDKSGLPSDRFSAERTGGSVSTLTIQRTQQEDSAVYLCASSLRLAGREQFFGPGTRLTVL.

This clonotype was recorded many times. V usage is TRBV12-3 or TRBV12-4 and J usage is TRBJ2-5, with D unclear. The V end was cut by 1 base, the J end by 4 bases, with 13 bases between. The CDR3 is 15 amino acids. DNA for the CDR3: TGTGCCAGCAGTTTAGTGTGGCCGAAGGGAGAGACCCAGTACTTC. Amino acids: CASSLVWPKGETQYF.

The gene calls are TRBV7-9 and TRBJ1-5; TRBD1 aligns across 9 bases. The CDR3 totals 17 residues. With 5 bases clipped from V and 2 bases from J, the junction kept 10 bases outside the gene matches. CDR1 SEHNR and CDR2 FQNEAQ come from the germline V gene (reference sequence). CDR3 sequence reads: CASSMRTGDSGNQPQHF. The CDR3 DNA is TGTGCCAGCAGCATGAGGACAGGGGATTCAGGCAATCAGCCCCAGCATTTT. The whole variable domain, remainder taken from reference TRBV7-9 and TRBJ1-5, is DTGVSQNPRHKITKRGQNVTFRCDPISEHNRLYWYRQTLGQGPEFLTYFQNEAQLEKSRLLSDRFSAERPKGSFSTLEIQRTEQGDSAMYLCASSMRTGDSGNQPQHFGDGTRLSIL.

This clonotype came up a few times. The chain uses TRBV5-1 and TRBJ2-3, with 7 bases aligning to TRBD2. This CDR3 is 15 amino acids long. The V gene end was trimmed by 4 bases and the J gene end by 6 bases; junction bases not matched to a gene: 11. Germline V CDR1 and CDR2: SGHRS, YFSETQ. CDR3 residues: CASSPGTTGTDTQYF. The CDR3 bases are TGCGCCAGCAGCCCGGGGACTACCGGTACGGATACGCAGTATTTT. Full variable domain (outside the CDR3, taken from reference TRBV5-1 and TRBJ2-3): KAGVTQTPRYLIKTRGQQVTLSCSPISGHRSVSWYQQTPGQGLQFLFEYFSETQRNKGNFPGRFSGRQFSNSRSEMNVSTLELGDSALYLCASSPGTTGTDTQYFGPGTRLTVL.

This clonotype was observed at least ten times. This chain's CDR3 is CASSFLAPYNEQFF. The DNA of the CDR3 is TGCGCCAGCAGCTTCCTAGCCCCCTACAATGAGCAGTTCTTC. The rearrangement uses TRBV5-1 and TRBJ2-1; D might be TRBD2 (5 bases). CDR3 length: 14 residues. With 2 bases removed from V and 2 bases from J, the gap between germline ends came to 8 bases. CDR1 is SGHRS, CDR2 YFSETQ, per germline.

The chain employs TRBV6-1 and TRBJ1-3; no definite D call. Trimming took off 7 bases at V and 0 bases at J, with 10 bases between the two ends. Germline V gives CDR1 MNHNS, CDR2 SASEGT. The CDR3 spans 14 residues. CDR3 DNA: TGTGCCAGCAAGGCCACCATCTCTGGAAACACCATATATTTT. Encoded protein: CASKATISGNTIYF.

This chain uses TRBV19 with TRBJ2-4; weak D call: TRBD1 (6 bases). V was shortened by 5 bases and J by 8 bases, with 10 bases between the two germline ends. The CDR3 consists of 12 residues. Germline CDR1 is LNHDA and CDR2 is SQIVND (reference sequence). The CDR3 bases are TGTGCCAGTAGTTACTGGGGGCACATTCAGTACTTC. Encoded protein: CASSYWGHIQYF.

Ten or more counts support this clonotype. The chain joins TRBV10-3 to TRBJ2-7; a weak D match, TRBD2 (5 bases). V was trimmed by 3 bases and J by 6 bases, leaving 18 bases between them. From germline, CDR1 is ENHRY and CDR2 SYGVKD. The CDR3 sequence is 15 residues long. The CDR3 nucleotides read TGTGCCATCAGTGATGGACTCCCTTTGGGCCTCGAGCAGTACTTC. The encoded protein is CAISDGLPLGLEQYF.

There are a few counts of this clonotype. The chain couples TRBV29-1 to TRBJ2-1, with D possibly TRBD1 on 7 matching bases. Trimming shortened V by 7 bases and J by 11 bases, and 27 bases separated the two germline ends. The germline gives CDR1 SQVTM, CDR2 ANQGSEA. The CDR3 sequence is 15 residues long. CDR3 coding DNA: TGCAGCGCCCTCTTGAGACAGGGCGGAGGGAATCAGCAGTTCTTC. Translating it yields CSALLRQGGGNQQFF.

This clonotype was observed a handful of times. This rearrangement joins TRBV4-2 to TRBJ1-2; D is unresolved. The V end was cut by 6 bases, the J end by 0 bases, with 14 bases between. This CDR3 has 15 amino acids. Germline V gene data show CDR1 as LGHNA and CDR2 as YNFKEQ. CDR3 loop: CASRRAGTPNYGYTF. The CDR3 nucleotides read TGTGCCAGCAGACGAGCAGGCACTCCTAACTATGGCTACACCTTC.

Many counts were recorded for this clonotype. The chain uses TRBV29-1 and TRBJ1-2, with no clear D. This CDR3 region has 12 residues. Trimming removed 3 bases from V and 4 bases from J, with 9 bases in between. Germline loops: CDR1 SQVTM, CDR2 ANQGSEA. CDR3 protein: CSVDRGLYGYTF. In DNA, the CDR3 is TGCAGCGTTGATCGCGGACTCTATGGCTACACCTTC.

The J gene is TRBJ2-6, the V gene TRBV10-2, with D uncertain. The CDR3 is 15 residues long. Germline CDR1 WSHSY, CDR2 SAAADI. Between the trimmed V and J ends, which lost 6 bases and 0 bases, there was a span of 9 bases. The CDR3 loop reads CASSGRFSGANVLTF. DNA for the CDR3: TGCGCCAGCAGCGGACGGTTCTCTGGGGCCAACGTCCTGACTTTC.

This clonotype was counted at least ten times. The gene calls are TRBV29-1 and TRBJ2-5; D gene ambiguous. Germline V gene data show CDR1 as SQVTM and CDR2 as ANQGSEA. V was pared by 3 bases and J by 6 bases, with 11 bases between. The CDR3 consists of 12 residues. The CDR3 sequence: CSVDGPAKTQYF. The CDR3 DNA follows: TGCAGCGTTGATGGGCCGGCAAAGACCCAGTACTTC.

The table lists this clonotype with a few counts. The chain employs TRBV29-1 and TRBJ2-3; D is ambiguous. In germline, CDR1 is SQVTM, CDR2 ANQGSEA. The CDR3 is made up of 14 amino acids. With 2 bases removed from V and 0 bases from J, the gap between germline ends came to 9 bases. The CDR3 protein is CSVERSPSTDTQYF. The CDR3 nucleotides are TGCAGCGTTGAACGTTCCCCTAGCACAGATACGCAGTATTTT.

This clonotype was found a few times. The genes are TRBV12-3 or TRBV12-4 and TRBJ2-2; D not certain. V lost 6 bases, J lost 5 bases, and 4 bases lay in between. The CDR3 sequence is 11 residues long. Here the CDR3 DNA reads TGTGCCAGCAGCAAAACCGGGGAGCTGTTTTTT. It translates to CASSKTGELFF.